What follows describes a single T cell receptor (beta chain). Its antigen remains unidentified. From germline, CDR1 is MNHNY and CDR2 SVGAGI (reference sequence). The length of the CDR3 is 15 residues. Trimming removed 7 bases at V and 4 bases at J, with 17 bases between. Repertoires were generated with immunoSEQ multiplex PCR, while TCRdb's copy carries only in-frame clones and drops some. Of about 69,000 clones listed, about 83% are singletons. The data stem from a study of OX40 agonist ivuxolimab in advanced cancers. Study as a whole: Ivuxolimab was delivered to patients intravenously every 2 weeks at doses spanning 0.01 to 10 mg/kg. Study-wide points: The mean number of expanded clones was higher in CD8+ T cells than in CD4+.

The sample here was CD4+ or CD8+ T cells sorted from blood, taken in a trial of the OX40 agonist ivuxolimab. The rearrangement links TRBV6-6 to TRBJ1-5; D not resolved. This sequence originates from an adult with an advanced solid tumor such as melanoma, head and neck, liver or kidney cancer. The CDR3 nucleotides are TGTGCCAGCACCCCATCCTTCGTGGGGAATCAGCCCCAGCATTTT. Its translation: CASTPSFVGNQPQHF.